One and the same sample provided the 30 T cell receptor beta chains below, sequenced in a study of OX40 agonist ivuxolimab in advanced cancers. Only in-frame clones appear in the TCRdb table, and some are missing; sequencing was by immunoSEQ multiplex PCR. Here the sample spans roughly 56,000 clones, 80% to 85% being singletons. Specimen: CD4+ or CD8+ T cells sorted from blood, collected in a trial of the OX40 agonist ivuxolimab. Receptor source: an adult with an advanced solid tumor such as melanoma, head and neck, liver or kidney cancer.

The rearrangement uses TRBV2 and TRBJ2-1; 10 nucleotides agree with TRBD2. Germline CDR1 reads SNHLY; CDR2 reads FYNNEI. The CDR3 is 13 residues long. After removal of 11 bases from V and 7 bases from J, the junction contained 8 bases not matched to a gene. The CDR3 protein is CAGGLAGENEQFF. CDR3 nucleotide sequence: TGTGCCGGGGGGCTAGCGGGAGAGAATGAGCAGTTCTTC.

V and J are TRBV30 and TRBJ1-2, with a possible D match to TRBD1 (5 bases). CDR1 and CDR2 (germline): GTSNPN, SVGIG (reference sequence). V was cut by 4 bases and J by 2 bases, with 8 bases left in between. This CDR3 region has 12 residues. CDR3 bases: TGTGCCTGGACTTCAGGGAACTATGGCTACACCTTC. It encodes CAWTSGNYGYTF.

The V and J genes are TRBV6-6 and TRBJ2-3; 11 bases align to TRBD1. In germline, CDR1 is MNHNY, CDR2 SVGAGI (reference sequence). V lost 4 bases and J lost 4; bases outside the gene matches: 4. This CDR3 has 15 amino acids. The CDR3 region has the DNA TGTGCCAGCAGTTTTGGACAGGGGGCTGCAGATACGCAGTATTTT. Its protein product is CASSFGQGAADTQYF.

Written as DNA, the CDR3 is TGTGCCAGCAGCGTTAGCGGGGTGAACACCGGGGAGCTGTTTTTT. The encoded protein is CASSVSGVNTGELFF. The chain is built from TRBV2 and TRBJ2-2; 8 bases are shared with TRBD2. V trimming: 6 bases; J trimming: 1 base; junction bases outside the gene matches: 4. CDR1 is SNHLY, CDR2 FYNNEI, per germline. This CDR3 is built from 15 residues.

V gene TRBV5-5 combines with J gene TRBJ1-3; 10 bases align to TRBD1. The germline gives CDR1 SGHKS, CDR2 YYEKEE (reference sequence). The CDR3 is made up of 15 amino acids. Trimming cost V 0 bases and J 6 bases; bases outside gene matches: 3. The CDR3 here is CASSLEGQGINTIYF. DNA of the CDR3: TGTGCCAGCAGCTTGGAGGGACAGGGGATAAACACCATATATTTT.

This clone appeared once. The chain recombines TRBV7-6 with TRBJ1-3; D might be TRBD1 (5 bases). The germline V gene has CDR1 SGHVS and CDR2 FNYEAQ. The CDR3 has 17 amino acids. V lost 5 bases, J lost 1 base, and 18 bases lay in between. This CDR3 is CASSPVRGGGSGNTIYF. The CDR3 nucleotides read TGTGCCAGCAGCCCCGTTAGGGGCGGGGGTTCTGGAAACACCATATATTTT.

The J gene is TRBJ2-1, the V gene TRBV7-9, with D tentatively TRBD1 (6 bases). CDR1 is SEHNR and CDR2 is FQNEAQ in the germline V gene (reference sequence). The germline V and J ends were trimmed by 7 bases and 10 bases, with 14 bases remaining between them. The CDR3 contains 12 residues. The CDR3 here is CASIEGVGEQFF. In DNA, the CDR3 is TGTGCCAGCATCGAGGGGGTTGGGGAGCAGTTCTTC.

The V and J genes are TRBV6-6 and TRBJ2-7; D is possibly TRBD1 or TRBD2 (5 bases each). CDR3 length: 15 residues. Trimming cost V 4 bases and J 0 bases, with 13 bases left between them. From germline, CDR1 is MNHNY and CDR2 SVGAGI (reference sequence). The CDR3 nucleotides read TGTGCCAGCAGTTTAGTGGCAGGGAGCTCCTACGAGCAGTACTTC. As protein: CASSLVAGSSYEQYF.

The chain links TRBV6-1 to TRBJ1-1; D unclear. The CDR3 length is 15 residues. The V end was cut by 6 bases, the J end by 0 bases, with 14 bases between. Germline values: CDR1 MNHNS, CDR2 SASEGT. In nucleotides, the CDR3 is TGTGCCAGCAGCGGAACGAGGGAGGTGAACACTGAAGCTTTCTTT. Its protein is CASSGTREVNTEAFF.

The gene calls are TRBV6-5 and TRBJ2-1, with D possibly matching TRBD1 (6 bases). V lost 6 bases to trimming and J lost 2 bases, with 14 bases between them. Germline CDR1 is MNHEY and CDR2 is SVGAGI. This CDR3 region has 15 residues. This CDR3 is CASSPKGVPYNEQFF. The CDR3 nucleotides are TGTGCCAGCAGCCCCAAGGGGGTGCCCTACAATGAGCAGTTCTTC.

This chain uses TRBV28 with TRBJ1-1; the D gene is possibly TRBD1 (6 bases). The V gene lost 3 bases and the J gene lost 10 bases, with 15 bases spanning the gap. Germline-derived CDR1 and CDR2 are MDHEN and SYDVKM. CDR3 length equals 13 residues. CDR3 in amino acids: CASSFGGAPGAFF. The CDR3 nucleotides are TGTGCCAGCAGTTTCGGGGGGGCGCCGGGAGCTTTCTTT.

This sequence joins TRBV27 and TRBJ2-7, with D perhaps being TRBD1 or TRBD2 (5 bases each). CDR1 is MNHEY and CDR2 is SMNVEV in the germline V gene (reference sequence). Trimming took off 7 bases at V and 12 bases at J, with 31 bases between the two ends. CDR3 length: 16 residues. CDR3 sequence: CASIFAPGRPYEQWYF. The CDR3 nucleotides are TGTGCCAGCATTTTTGCCCCGGGACGGCCCTACGAGCAGTGGTACTTC.

The rearrangement uses TRBV19 and TRBJ2-3, with TRBD1 matching over 7 bases. Losses at the gene ends were 6 bases for V and 3 bases for J; bases not matched to a gene: 3. Per germline, CDR1 LNHDA and CDR2 SQIVND (reference sequence). CDR3 length: 13 residues. The CDR3 DNA reads as TGTGCCAGTAGCAGACAGGGTACAGATACGCAGTATTTT. Its translation is CASSRQGTDTQYF.

Here the CDR3 DNA reads TGTGCCAGCAGCTTAGGGACCGGAAATTCACCCCTCCACTTT. This gives the protein CASSLGTGNSPLHF. The V call is TRBV7-9, the J call TRBJ1-6, with D hard to call. Germline V CDR1 and CDR2: SEHNR, FQNEAQ (reference sequence). V dropped 1 base and J dropped 7 bases, with 8 bases sitting between them. This CDR3 is 14 amino acids long.

This rearrangement joins TRBV5-1 to TRBJ1-2; possibly TRBD1 for D (5 bases). CDR3 length: 12 residues. V gave up 4 bases and J gave up 8 bases, with 12 bases separating them. Germline V gives CDR1 SGHRS, CDR2 YFSETQ. In DNA form, the CDR3 reads TGCGCCAGCAGCGTAGAGGGGCGCGGCTACACCTTC. This codes for CASSVEGRGYTF. The whole variable domain, filled in from reference TRBV5-1 and TRBJ1-2, reads KAGVTQTPRYLIKTRGQQVTLSCSPISGHRSVSWYQQTPGQGLQFLFEYFSETQRNKGNFPGRFSGRQFSNSRSEMNVSTLELGDSALYLCASSVEGRGYTFGSGTRLTVV.

The gene calls are TRBV4-1 and TRBJ2-2; the D call may be TRBD1 or TRBD2 (7 bases each). The V end was cut by 5 bases, the J end by 6 bases, with 16 bases between. CDR3 length: 15 amino acids. Germline CDR1 MGHRA, CDR2 YSYEKL. CDR3 sequence (DNA): TGCGCCAGCAGCAAGGCCCAGGGGGGGGCCGGGGAGCTGTTTTTT. Its protein product is CASSKAQGGAGELFF.

CDR3 in amino acids: CASSEGGSLAAFF. The CDR3 DNA sequence: TGTGCCAGCAGTGAAGGGGGGAGTTTGGCTGCTTTCTTT. J is TRBJ1-1 and V is TRBV6-1, with D possibly TRBD1 on 5 matching bases. CDR1 and CDR2 (germline): MNHNS, SASEGT. Trimming removed 1 base from V and 11 bases from J, with 14 bases in between. The CDR3 has 13 amino acids.

This sequence joins TRBV28 and TRBJ2-1, with TRBD2 identical over 9 bases. The V segment lost 11 bases and the J segment 2 bases; nucleotides outside the gene matches: 7. Germline assignment: CDR1 MDHEN and CDR2 SYDVKM. CDR3 length: 14 residues. Here the CDR3 reads CAVCSGSAYNEQFF. CDR3 in DNA: TGTGCCGTATGTAGCGGGAGTGCCTACAATGAGCAGTTCTTC. The variable domain in full, with the rest retrieved from reference TRBV28 and TRBJ2-1, is DVKVTQSSRYLVKRTGEKVFLECVQDMDHENMFWYRQDPGLGLRLIYFSYDVKMKEKGDIPEGYSVSREKKERFSLILESASTNQTSMYLCAVCSGSAYNEQFFGPGTRLTVL.

CDR3 loop: CASRGTVASNQPQHF. CDR3 sequence (DNA): TGTGCCAGCAGAGGGACAGTTGCAAGCAATCAGCCCCAGCATTTT. This chain uses TRBV2 with TRBJ1-5; 7 bases match TRBD1. The ends lost 6 bases at V and 1 base at J; junction bases unmatched: 6. There are 15 residues in the CDR3. CDR1 is SNHLY and CDR2 is FYNNEI in the germline V gene. The full variable domain, completed using reference TRBV2 and TRBJ1-5, is EPEVTQTPSHQVTQMGQEVILRCVPISNHLYFYWYRQILGQKVEFLVSFYNNEISEKSEIFDDQFSVERPDGSNFTLKIRSTKLEDSAMYFCASRGTVASNQPQHFGDGTRLSIL.

The chain has TRBV5-5 and TRBJ1-6; 9 bases fit TRBD1. CDR1 is SGHKS and CDR2 is YYEKEE in the germline V gene (reference sequence). After removal of 4 bases from V and 7 bases from J, the junction contained 6 bases not matched to a gene. The CDR3 has 15 residues. CDR3 loop: CASSPGQGANSPLHF. In DNA form, the CDR3 reads TGTGCCAGCAGCCCGGGACAGGGTGCAAATTCACCCCTCCACTTT.

In its sample, this clone was seen once. The rearrangement uses TRBV11-2 and TRBJ1-1; unclear D gene. Trimming cost V 3 bases and J 11 bases, with 16 bases left between them. Germline lookup yields CDR1 SGHAT and CDR2 FQNNGV. The CDR3 is 13 residues long. The DNA of the CDR3 is TGTGCCAGCAGCTTGGTCCGGGTCCGGCGGGCTTTCTTT. It encodes CASSLVRVRRAFF.

The CDR3 coding sequence is TGTGCCAGCAGCTTGGGACAGGGGGCTTCGGGTCAGCCCCAGCATTTT. This codes for CASSLGQGASGQPQHF. V and J are TRBV7-2 and TRBJ1-5, with TRBD1 matching 12 bases. Per germline, CDR1 SGHTA and CDR2 FQGNSA. This CDR3 is built from 16 residues. Trimming took 3 bases from V and 6 from J; bases not matched to a gene: 6.

The V gene is TRBV6-6, the J gene TRBJ1-1, with D perhaps matching TRBD1 (6 bases). Looked up from germline, CDR1 is MNHNY and CDR2 is SVGAGI (reference sequence). The CDR3 loop spans 12 amino acids. The V end was cut by 5 bases, the J end by 10 bases, with 14 bases between. CDR3 nucleotide sequence: TGTGCCAGCAGTACAGGGATTCCCGCAGCTTTCTTT. Protein: CASSTGIPAAFF.

The V and J genes are TRBV28 and TRBJ1-5; D remains ambiguous. Trimming took off 6 bases at V and 7 bases at J, with 10 bases between the two ends. The germline gives CDR1 MDHEN, CDR2 SYDVKM. The CDR3 totals 12 residues. This chain's CDR3 is CASRTGGQPQHF. CDR3 in DNA: TGTGCCAGCAGAACGGGTGGACAGCCCCAGCATTTT.

This chain connects TRBV28 to TRBJ2-7; a possible D gene is TRBD1 (5 bases). The CDR3 spans 13 residues. Between the trimmed V and J ends, which lost 3 bases and 6 bases, there was a span of 12 bases. CDR1 and CDR2 from the germline V gene are MDHEN and SYDVKM. This chain's CDR3 is CASSFNRFGEQYF. Written as DNA, the CDR3 is TGTGCCAGCAGTTTTAACAGGTTTGGCGAGCAGTACTTC. The complete variable domain, with remaining parts taken from reference TRBV28 and TRBJ2-7, reads DVKVTQSSRYLVKRTGEKVFLECVQDMDHENMFWYRQDPGLGLRLIYFSYDVKMKEKGDIPEGYSVSREKKERFSLILESASTNQTSMYLCASSFNRFGEQYFGPGTRLTVT.

This clone was seen a single time. This chain connects TRBV7-9 to TRBJ1-3; D gene unclear. Trimming removed 3 bases at V and 0 bases at J, with 9 bases between. Germline loops: CDR1 SEHNR, CDR2 FQNEAQ (reference sequence). The CDR3 totals 15 residues. As DNA, the CDR3 is TGTGCCAGCAGCTTTAAACAGAGCTCTGGAAACACCATATATTTT. Translating it yields CASSFKQSSGNTIYF.

The rearrangement links TRBV10-3 to TRBJ2-5; 8 nucleotides line up with TRBD1. The CDR3 runs to 15 residues. After removal of 5 bases from V and 6 bases from J, the junction contained 11 bases not matched to a gene. Germline CDR1 and CDR2: ENHRY and SYGVKD. CDR3 loop: CAISPDRALEKTQYF. The CDR3 DNA sequence: TGTGCCATCAGTCCGGACAGGGCCCTTGAGAAGACCCAGTACTTC.

The rearrangement joins TRBV15 to TRBJ1-1; TRBD1 matches at 7 bases. Germline-derived CDR1 and CDR2 are LNHNV and YYDKDF (reference sequence). The trim removed 5 bases at V and 5 bases at J, leaving 14 bases unmatched. CDR3 length: 16 amino acids. CDR3 bases: TGTGCCACCAGCCCCCCAGGGAGAGGGGGCCGGACTGAAGCTTTCTTT. Protein product: CATSPPGRGGRTEAFF.

The V gene is TRBV18, the J gene TRBJ1-3; no clear D gene. The germline gives CDR1 KGHSH, CDR2 LQKENI. The V gene lost 2 bases and the J gene lost 0 bases, with 8 bases spanning the gap. This CDR3 contains 15 residues. The CDR3 protein is CASSPATASGNTIYF. CDR3 DNA: TGTGCCAGCTCACCAGCCACAGCCTCTGGAAACACCATATATTTT.

This sequence joins TRBV5-1 and TRBJ1-1, with 12 bases matching TRBD1. This CDR3 is 17 amino acids long. V shed 4 bases, J shed 4 bases, and the junction held 11 bases outside the gene matches. CDR1 is SGHRS, CDR2 YFSETQ, per germline. CDR3 residues: CASSPGQGARQLTEAFF. CDR3 DNA sequence: TGCGCCAGCAGCCCGGGACAGGGGGCGCGTCAGCTCACTGAAGCTTTCTTT.